The rows below give T cell receptor beta chains drawn from one sample of a study of T-cell memory formation after mild COVID-19. Each CDR3 protein is one row after TCRdb ran MiXCR on the 5' RACE reads. The sample consists of 400,000 or so distinct CDR3 sequences, around 19% of them appearing once. The sample was PBMCs or a T cell subset sorted from them (not recorded which). The source is an adult woman who had mild COVID-19 (a few samples of this study predate the infection). Cell type and time point are not known. CDR3s include the opening cysteine and the closing phenylalanine or tryptophan. The D gene is left open where the match is weak. Expanded clones get a size class; other rows say once, few or many, or leave the size out.

NA,15,TRBV6-5,TRBJ2-2,few,TGTGCCAGCAGTTACAGGGGGGGCTTGCGCGGGGAGCTGTTTTTT,CASSYRGGLRGELFF
NA,14,TRBV3-1,TRBJ2-3,few,TGTGCCAGCAGCCGACAGGGAGGGGAAGATACGCAGTATTTT,CASSRQGGEDTQYF
NA,14,TRBV18,TRBJ2-3,few,TGTGCCAGCTCACGGGAACAGGGCACAGATACGCAGTATTTT,CASSREQGTDTQYF
NA,15,TRBV4-1,TRBJ1-4,few,TGCGCCAGCAGCCAATGGAGCGCAACTAATGAAAAACTGTTTTTT,CASSQWSATNEKLFF
TRBD2,18,TRBV7-2,TRBJ2-3,NA,TGTGCCAGCAGCTTAGCCCTCCCCGAGCGGGAGCCGGAGGATACGCAGTATTTT,CASSLALPEREPEDTQYF
NA,18,TRBV7-9,TRBJ2-3,few,TGTGCCAGCAGCTTAGGAGGGGGAAGGGTTCGCAGCACAGATACGCAGTATTTT,CASSLGGGRVRSTDTQYF
NA,15,TRBV7-2,TRBJ1-2,NA,TGTGCCAGCAGCACGACACCAAGGGGTAGCTATGGCTACACCTTC,CASSTTPRGSYGYTF
TRBD1,15,TRBV12-3/TRBV12-4,TRBJ2-7,NA,TGTGCCAGCAGTTTAGTAGGACAGGGGGACTACGAGCAGTACTTC,CASSLVGQGDYEQYF
NA,12,TRBV6-1,TRBJ1-1,few,TGTGCCAGCGGGTGGGGGCAGGCCGAAGCTTTCTTT,CASGWGQAEAFF
NA,17,TRBV29-1,TRBJ2-1,NA,TGCAGCGTTGAAGATTTTGAACGGGAGAGCTCCTACAATGAGCAGTTCTTC,CSVEDFERESSYNEQFF
NA,14,TRBV5-6,TRBJ2-3,NA,TGTGCCAGCAGGCTGTATGTCGGGGCAGATACGCAGTATTTT,CASRLYVGADTQYF
TRBD2,16,TRBV4-2,TRBJ2-1,many,TGTGCCAGCAGCCAAGAGGGCGGGGGATCCTACAATGAGCAGTTCTTC,CASSQEGGGSYNEQFF
TRBD2,17,TRBV6-2/TRBV6-3,TRBJ2-7,few,TGTGCCAGCAGTTACCCGGGGACTAGCGGGAGACTCTACGAGCAGTACTTC,CASSYPGTSGRLYEQYF
NA,17,TRBV7-9,TRBJ2-7,few,TGTGCCAGCAGCTTGGGACGGTTGGAACTTAAAGACTACGAGCAGTACTTC,CASSLGRLELKDYEQYF
TRBD2,16,TRBV12-3/TRBV12-4,TRBJ2-2,NA,TGTGCCAGCAGTTCATTAGCGGGGGGGCCGCCCGGGGAGCTGTTTTTT,CASSSLAGGPPGELFF
TRBD1,15,TRBV4-1,TRBJ2-2,NA,TGCGCCAGCAGCCAAGAACAGGGGATGGGCCGGGAGCTGTTTTTT,CASSQEQGMGRELFF
NA,14,TRBV4-1,TRBJ1-2,NA,TGCGCCAGCAGCCAAGAAGGGGGGAGCTATGGCTACACCTTC,CASSQEGGSYGYTF
TRBD2,14,TRBV7-8,TRBJ2-1,NA,TGTGCCAGCACAATAGCGGGAACCTACAATGAGCAGTTCTTC,CASTIAGTYNEQFF
TRBD2,15,TRBV6-2/TRBV6-3,TRBJ2-7,NA,TGTGCCAGCAGCACGAGCGGGAGGGCCGTCTACGAGCAGTACTTC,CASSTSGRAVYEQYF
TRBD2,16,TRBV12-3/TRBV12-4,TRBJ2-7,NA,TGTGCCAGCAGTTTACTGGGACTAGCCGACTCCTACGAGCAGTACTTC,CASSLLGLADSYEQYF
NA,13,TRBV12-3/TRBV12-4,TRBJ1-2,NA,TGTGCCAGCAGTGCCGTCGGTAGTAGTGGCTACACCTTC,CASSAVGSSGYTF
TRBD2,17,TRBV24-1,TRBJ2-1,few,TGTGCCACCAGTGACACTAGCGGGAGTGGTTCCTTGTATGAGCAGTTCTTC,CATSDTSGSGSLYEQFF
NA,11,TRBV2,TRBJ2-7,NA,TGTGCCAGCAGAAAATCCTACGAGCAGTACTTC,CASRKSYEQYF
NA,17,TRBV13,TRBJ2-6,NA,TGTGCCAGCAGCTTGATCGGAGTGGGTATTGGGGCCAACGTCCTGACTTTC,CASSLIGVGIGANVLTF
NA,13,TRBV5-5,TRBJ2-7,NA,TGTGCCAGCAGCTTGGGTTTTGGGAACGAGCAGTACTTC,CASSLGFGNEQYF
TRBD2,16,TRBV7-6,TRBJ2-1,NA,TGTGCCAGCAGCGAAGCCGGGACTAGCGGGAGTCATGAGCAGTTCTTC,CASSEAGTSGSHEQFF
NA,16,TRBV5-1,TRBJ2-3,few,TGCGCCAGCAGCTCCTCGACCTCCCCAGGCACAGATACGCAGTATTTT,CASSSSTSPGTDTQYF
NA,15,TRBV24-1,TRBJ1-4,few,TGTGCCACCAGTGACCCTAGCGGGGATCAGGAAAAACTGTTTTTT,CATSDPSGDQEKLFF
TRBD2,14,TRBV7-9,TRBJ2-4,few,TGTGCCAGCAGCTCCGGACTAGCGGGAGGCATTCAGTACTTC,CASSSGLAGGIQYF
NA,13,TRBV5-4,TRBJ2-7,few,TGTGCCAGCAGCTCGGTTAGCGACTACGAGCAGTACTTC,CASSSVSDYEQYF
NA,12,TRBV30,TRBJ1-1,NA,TGTGCCTGGAGCCACGGTTACACTGAAGCTTTCTTT,CAWSHGYTEAFF
NA,13,TRBV3-1,TRBJ2-1,NA,TGTGCCAGCAGCGCAATGCTAGGAAACGGGCAGTTCTTC,CASSAMLGNGQFF
NA,16,TRBV5-6,TRBJ2-4,NA,TGTGCCAGCAGCCCACAGCACGGGGGGCTGGGAAACATTCAGTACTTC,CASSPQHGGLGNIQYF
NA,17,TRBV5-8,TRBJ2-2,NA,TGTGCCAGCAGCTTGCTGTTTCTGTTCTCGAACACCGGGGAGCTGTTTTTT,CASSLLFLFSNTGELFF
TRBD2,19,TRBV7-9,TRBJ2-5,NA,TGTGCCAGCAGCTTAGAGCGGCTAGCGGGAGGGCCGTTCCAAGAGACCCAGTACTTC,CASSLERLAGGPFQETQYF